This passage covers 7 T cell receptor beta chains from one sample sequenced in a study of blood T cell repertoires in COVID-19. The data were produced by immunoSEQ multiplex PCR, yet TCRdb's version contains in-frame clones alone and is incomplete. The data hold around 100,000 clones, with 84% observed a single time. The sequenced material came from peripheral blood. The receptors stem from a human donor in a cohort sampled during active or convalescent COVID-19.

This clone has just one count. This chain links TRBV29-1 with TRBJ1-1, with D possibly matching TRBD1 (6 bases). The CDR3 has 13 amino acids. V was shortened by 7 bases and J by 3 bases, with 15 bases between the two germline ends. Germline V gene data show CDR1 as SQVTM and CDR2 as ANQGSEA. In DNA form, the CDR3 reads TGCAGCGCAGGGACATTTTTGGACACTGAAGCTTTCTTT. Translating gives CSAGTFLDTEAFF.

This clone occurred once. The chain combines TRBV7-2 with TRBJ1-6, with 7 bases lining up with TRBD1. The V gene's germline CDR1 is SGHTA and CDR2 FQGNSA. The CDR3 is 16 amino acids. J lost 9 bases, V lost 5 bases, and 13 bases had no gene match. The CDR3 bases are TGTGCCAGCAGCACCGACGCAGGGGGATCGGGTTCACCCCTCCACTTT. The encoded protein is CASSTDAGGSGSPLHF.

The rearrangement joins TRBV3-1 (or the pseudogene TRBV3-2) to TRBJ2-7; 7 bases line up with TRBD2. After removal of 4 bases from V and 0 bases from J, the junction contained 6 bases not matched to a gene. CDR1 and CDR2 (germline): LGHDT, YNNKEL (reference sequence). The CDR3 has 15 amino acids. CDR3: CASSPRTRSSYEQYF. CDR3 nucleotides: TGTGCCAGCAGCCCAAGGACTAGGAGCTCCTACGAGCAGTACTTC.

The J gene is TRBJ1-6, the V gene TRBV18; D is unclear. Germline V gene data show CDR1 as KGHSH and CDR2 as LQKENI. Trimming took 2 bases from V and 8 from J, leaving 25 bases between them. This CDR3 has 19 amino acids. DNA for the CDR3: TGTGCCAGCTCACCAGTCTTCAGCGGAGGCGCGTCCTCTCATTCACCCCTCCACTTT. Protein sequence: CASSPVFSGGASSHSPLHF.

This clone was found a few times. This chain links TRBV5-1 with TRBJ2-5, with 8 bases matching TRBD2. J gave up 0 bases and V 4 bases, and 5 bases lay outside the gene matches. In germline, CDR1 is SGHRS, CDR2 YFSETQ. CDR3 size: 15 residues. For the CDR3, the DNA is TGCGCCAGCAGCACAGCGGGGGCCAACCAAGAGACCCAGTACTTC. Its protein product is CASSTAGANQETQYF. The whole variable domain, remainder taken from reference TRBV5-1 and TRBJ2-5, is KAGVTQTPRYLIKTRGQQVTLSCSPISGHRSVSWYQQTPGQGLQFLFEYFSETQRNKGNFPGRFSGRQFSNSRSEMNVSTLELGDSALYLCASSTAGANQETQYFGPGTRLLVL.

CDR3 DNA: TGTGCCAGCAGGCCATTGGACAGAGTGAATGAAAAACTGTTTTTT. The encoded protein is CASRPLDRVNEKLFF. The V call is TRBV6-5, the J call TRBJ1-4, with a tentative D call TRBD1 (6 bases). Looked up from germline, CDR1 is MNHEY and CDR2 is SVGAGI. The ends were cut back, 6 bases at V and 5 bases at J, with 16 bases in the middle. This CDR3 comprises 15 residues.

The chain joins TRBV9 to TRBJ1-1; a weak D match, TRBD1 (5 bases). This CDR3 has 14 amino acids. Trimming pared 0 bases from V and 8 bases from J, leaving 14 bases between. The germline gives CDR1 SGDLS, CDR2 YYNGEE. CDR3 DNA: TGTGCCAGCAGCGTAGGGGGGGATCGCAACGAAGCTTTCTTT. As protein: CASSVGGDRNEAFF.